The sequence of this T cell receptor beta chain was determined in a study of CD4 T cells in relation to SARS-CoV-2 and coronaviruses. For the study at large: ViraFEST: approximately ten-day antigen culture of PBMCs, then TCR beta CDR3 sequencing.

Sequenced by immunoSEQ multiplex PCR; TCRdb stores in-frame clones only, minus some. The sample shows about 36,000 clones, around 85% of them seen only once. V was cut by 3 bases and J by 5 bases, with 17 bases left in between. The CDR3 has 16 residues. CDR1 is SGHAT, CDR2 FQNNGV, per germline. As concerns this clone: The antigen is undetermined.

The sample comprised naive CD4+ T cells from PBMCs, cultured in vitro. This sample's subset: naive CD4+ T cells isolated by negative enrichment. The chain has TRBV11-2 and TRBJ2-1, with D perhaps TRBD2 (5 bases). This receptor was taken from an adult with COVID-19. Here the CDR3 reads CASSLDPGSWDNEQFF. CDR3 in DNA: TGTGCCAGCAGCTTGGACCCGGGATCGTGGGACAATGAGCAGTTCTTC.